This T cell receptor beta chain was retrieved from a study of CD8+CD57+ T cells in acquired aplastic anemia. General study points: Any difference that existed in CD8+ Simpson's diversity between patients and controls was not significant.

Flow cytometry had shown expanded CD8+CD57+ cells in the patients chosen for sequencing. Receipt of therapy had not occurred in any patient by the time of blood sampling. Per the germline V gene, CDR1 is MNHNS and CDR2 is SASEGT. CDR3 length: 14 residues. Trimming removed 7 bases from V and 2 bases from J, with 12 bases in between. This clonotype was counted ten times or more. Its antigen is as yet unknown. Researchers used genomic DNA as the template to profile TCR beta VDJ and CDR3. TCRdb reprocessed the reads with MiXCR, giving one entry per CDR3 protein. This table holds roughly 240,000 distinct CDR3 sequences, around half found once.

The genes are TRBV6-1 and TRBJ1-5, with D possibly being TRBD1 (5 bases). Specimen: sorted CD4+, CD8+, or CD8+CD57+ T cells (not recorded which) from PBMCs. This clonotype was obtained from a human donor with aplastic anemia. The CDR3 coding sequence is TGTGCCAGCATGGGGGGTAGGGGCAATCAGCCCCAGCATTTT. Translated, it gives CASMGGRGNQPQHF.